These T cell receptor beta chains were read from a single sample in a study of T cell responses to AZD1222 COVID-19 vaccine. Assay used: immunoSEQ multiplex PCR; TCRdb lists only in-frame clones, some missing. The table shows 110,000 to 150,000 clones, with 70% to 90% occurring only once. Sample: peripheral blood, taken on day 0 of AZD1222 vaccination. All receptors come from an adult in good health. The CDR3 runs from the conserved cysteine through the conserved F or W. A D gene is named only where the DNA matches it firmly. Clone size, where shown, is once, few, many, or a class for clones that have expanded.

J gene: TRBJ2-2; clone size: .; V gene: TRBV2; D gene: .; CDR3 protein: CASATGNTGELFF; CDR3 DNA: TGTGCCAGCGCTACAGGGAACACCGGGGAGCTGTTTTTT
J gene: TRBJ2-2; clone size: .; V gene: TRBV5-1; D gene: TRBD1; CDR3 protein: CASSQGTVNTGELFF; CDR3 DNA: TGCGCCAGCAGCCAGGGGACAGTCAACACCGGGGAGCTGTTTTTT
J gene: TRBJ1-6; clone size: .; V gene: TRBV19; D gene: .; CDR3 protein: CASSTGDLDNSPLHF; CDR3 DNA: TGTGCCAGTAGTACGGGGGATTTGGATAATTCACCCCTCCACTTT
J gene: TRBJ1-3; clone size: .; V gene: TRBV3-1/TRBV3-2; D gene: .; CDR3 protein: CASNGNTIYF; CDR3 DNA: TGTGCCAGCAACGGAAACACCATATATTTT
J gene: TRBJ2-6; clone size: .; V gene: TRBV4-2; D gene: .; CDR3 protein: CASSQETAGANVLTF; CDR3 DNA: TGTGCCAGCAGCCAAGAAACAGCTGGGGCCAACGTCCTGACTTTC
J gene: TRBJ1-4; clone size: .; V gene: TRBV7-2; D gene: .; CDR3 protein: CASSLGGLGEKLFF; CDR3 DNA: TGTGCCAGCAGCTTAGGAGGGCTGGGTGAAAAACTGTTTTTT
J gene: TRBJ1-3; clone size: .; V gene: TRBV10-3; D gene: .; CDR3 protein: CAISMGLGMDTIYF; CDR3 DNA: TGTGCCATCAGCATGGGTCTGGGGATGGACACCATATATTTT
J gene: TRBJ1-5; clone size: .; V gene: TRBV2; D gene: TRBD1; CDR3 protein: CASSAGQEGSGNQPQHF; CDR3 DNA: TGTGCCAGCAGTGCGGGACAGGAAGGTTCGGGCAATCAGCCCCAGCATTTT
J gene: TRBJ2-7; clone size: .; V gene: TRBV30; D gene: TRBD1; CDR3 protein: CAWLDRVGNYEQYF; CDR3 DNA: TGTGCCTGGCTAGACAGGGTCGGAAACTACGAGCAGTACTTC
J gene: TRBJ1-1; clone size: .; V gene: TRBV4-1; D gene: .; CDR3 protein: CASSQEPHYPGRMNTEAFF; CDR3 DNA: TGCGCCAGCAGCCAAGAACCGCATTATCCGGGACGGATGAACACTGAAGCTTTCTTT
J gene: TRBJ1-5; clone size: .; V gene: TRBV19; D gene: .; CDR3 protein: CASSWAPLAGQPQHF; CDR3 DNA: TGTGCCAGTTCCTGGGCCCCACTGGCGGGTCAGCCCCAGCATTTT
J gene: TRBJ1-5; clone size: .; V gene: TRBV19; D gene: .; CDR3 protein: CASGPNQPQHF; CDR3 DNA: TGTGCCAGTGGCCCCAATCAGCCCCAGCATTTT
J gene: TRBJ1-2; clone size: .; V gene: TRBV7-2; D gene: .; CDR3 protein: CASSYTRANYGYTF; CDR3 DNA: TGTGCCAGCAGCTACACGAGGGCTAACTATGGCTACACCTTC
J gene: TRBJ2-7; clone size: .; V gene: TRBV6-5; D gene: TRBD1; CDR3 protein: CASSYGQGASYEQYF; CDR3 DNA: TGTGCCAGCAGCTACGGGCAGGGGGCGTCCTACGAGCAGTACTTC
J gene: TRBJ2-2; clone size: .; V gene: TRBV29-1; D gene: .; CDR3 protein: CSVDGGYGGELFF; CDR3 DNA: TGCAGCGTTGATGGGGGATACGGCGGGGAGCTGTTTTTT
J gene: TRBJ2-3; clone size: .; V gene: TRBV5-1; D gene: .; CDR3 protein: CASSLEGLSGTDTQYF; CDR3 DNA: TGCGCCAGCAGCTTGGAGGGCCTATCCGGCACAGATACGCAGTATTTT
J gene: TRBJ2-1; clone size: .; V gene: TRBV7-6; D gene: TRBD2; CDR3 protein: CASSMDGGSSYNEQFF; CDR3 DNA: TGTGCCAGCAGCATGGACGGCGGGAGCTCCTACAATGAGCAGTTCTTC
J gene: TRBJ1-6; clone size: .; V gene: TRBV6-5; D gene: .; CDR3 protein: CASSSYGGLDNSPLHF; CDR3 DNA: TGTGCCAGCAGTTCCTATGGGGGACTGGATAATTCACCCCTCCACTTT
J gene: TRBJ2-3; clone size: .; V gene: TRBV5-1; D gene: .; CDR3 protein: CASSLTLGADTQYF; CDR3 DNA: TGCGCCAGCAGCTTGACTCTCGGGGCAGATACGCAGTATTTT
J gene: TRBJ1-3; clone size: .; V gene: TRBV15; D gene: .; CDR3 protein: CATSGTGNTIYF; CDR3 DNA: TGTGCCACCAGCGGAACTGGAAACACCATATATTTT
J gene: TRBJ2-3; clone size: once; V gene: TRBV19; D gene: TRBD2; CDR3 protein: CASSSGLEPTDTQYF; CDR3 DNA: TGTGCCAGTAGTTCCGGACTAGAACCCACAGATACGCAGTATTTT
J gene: TRBJ1-2; clone size: once; V gene: TRBV19; D gene: TRBD1; CDR3 protein: CASSPGGAYGYTF; CDR3 DNA: TGTGCCAGTTCCCCAGGGGGCGCCTATGGCTACACCTTC
J gene: TRBJ1-3; clone size: once; V gene: TRBV6-6; D gene: .; CDR3 protein: CASSYGTRSSGNTIYF; CDR3 DNA: TGTGCCAGCAGTTACGGGACACGAAGCTCTGGAAACACCATATATTTT
J gene: TRBJ2-4; clone size: .; V gene: TRBV5-8; D gene: TRBD1; CDR3 protein: CASSPGTGTAKNIQYF; CDR3 DNA: TGTGCCAGCTCCCCCGGGACAGGGACCGCCAAAAACATTCAGTACTTC
J gene: TRBJ2-2; clone size: .; V gene: TRBV6-5; D gene: .; CDR3 protein: CASRLLNTGELFF; CDR3 DNA: TGTGCCAGCCGACTCCTAAACACCGGGGAGCTGTTTTTT
J gene: TRBJ2-2; clone size: .; V gene: TRBV6-2/TRBV6-3; D gene: .; CDR3 protein: CASSGRQGRTGAGELFF; CDR3 DNA: TGTGCCAGCAGTGGAAGACAGGGCCGTACGGGGGCCGGGGAGCTGTTTTTT
J gene: TRBJ2-7; clone size: .; V gene: TRBV10-2; D gene: TRBD2; CDR3 protein: CASSPNALAGLYEQYF; CDR3 DNA: TGCGCCAGCAGTCCTAACGCTTTAGCGGGACTTTACGAGCAGTACTTC
J gene: TRBJ1-3; clone size: .; V gene: TRBV7-9; D gene: .; CDR3 protein: CASSHNLLPGNTIYF; CDR3 DNA: TGTGCCAGCAGCCATAACTTGTTACCTGGAAACACCATATATTTT
J gene: TRBJ1-2; clone size: .; V gene: TRBV9; D gene: .; CDR3 protein: CASSVAVNYGYTF; CDR3 DNA: TGTGCCAGCAGCGTAGCCGTTAACTATGGCTACACCTTC
J gene: TRBJ2-1; clone size: .; V gene: TRBV18; D gene: .; CDR3 protein: CASSPGPPYNEQFF; CDR3 DNA: TGTGCCAGCTCACCGGGACCTCCCTACAATGAGCAGTTCTTC
J gene: TRBJ1-1; clone size: .; V gene: TRBV4-2; D gene: .; CDR3 protein: CASSQDPGNTEAFF; CDR3 DNA: TGTGCCAGCAGCCAAGACCCAGGGAACACTGAAGCTTTCTTT
J gene: TRBJ2-7; clone size: .; V gene: TRBV27; D gene: .; CDR3 protein: CASSPADYYYEQYF; CDR3 DNA: TGTGCCAGCAGTCCCGCGGACTACTACTACGAGCAGTACTTC
J gene: TRBJ1-3; clone size: few; V gene: TRBV19; D gene: .; CDR3 protein: CASSPLGGLSGNTIYF; CDR3 DNA: TGTGCCAGTAGCCCATTAGGGGGACTCTCTGGAAACACCATATATTTT
J gene: TRBJ1-3; clone size: .; V gene: TRBV7-2; D gene: .; CDR3 protein: CASSLDQVPSGNTIYF; CDR3 DNA: TGTGCCAGCAGCTTAGATCAGGTTCCCTCTGGAAACACCATATATTTT
J gene: TRBJ1-5; clone size: .; V gene: TRBV19; D gene: .; CDR3 protein: CASSILGNQPQHF; CDR3 DNA: TGTGCCAGTAGTATATTGGGGAATCAGCCCCAGCATTTT
J gene: TRBJ1-6; clone size: .; V gene: TRBV28; D gene: .; CDR3 protein: CASSSQGASSYNSPLHF; CDR3 DNA: TGTGCCAGCAGTTCCCAGGGAGCGAGCTCCTATAATTCACCCCTCCACTTT
J gene: TRBJ2-7; clone size: .; V gene: TRBV28; D gene: TRBD2; CDR3 protein: CASSLALRLAQLSYEQYF; CDR3 DNA: TGTGCCAGCAGTTTAGCCCTCCGACTAGCGCAACTCTCCTACGAGCAGTACTTC
J gene: TRBJ1-4; clone size: once; V gene: TRBV2; D gene: TRBD1; CDR3 protein: CASMVQGTNEKLFF; CDR3 DNA: TGTGCCAGCATGGTACAGGGGACTAATGAAAAACTGTTTTTT
J gene: TRBJ1-2; clone size: .; V gene: TRBV29-1; D gene: .; CDR3 protein: CSVGTGNYGYTF; CDR3 DNA: TGCAGCGTTGGGACGGGTAACTATGGCTACACCTTC
J gene: TRBJ1-5; clone size: .; V gene: TRBV6-5; D gene: .; CDR3 protein: CASVRGNQPQHF; CDR3 DNA: TGTGCCAGCGTCCGAGGCAATCAGCCCCAGCATTTT
J gene: TRBJ1-1; clone size: .; V gene: TRBV6-5; D gene: TRBD1; CDR3 protein: CASSYTGESTEAFF; CDR3 DNA: TGTGCCAGCAGTTATACAGGGGAATCCACTGAAGCTTTCTTT
J gene: TRBJ1-1; clone size: .; V gene: TRBV7-9; D gene: TRBD1; CDR3 protein: CASSLAEWRTGRYTEAFF; CDR3 DNA: TGTGCCAGCAGCTTAGCGGAGTGGAGGACAGGGAGATACACTGAAGCTTTCTTT
J gene: TRBJ1-1; clone size: few; V gene: TRBV20-1; D gene: .; CDR3 protein: CSASAIALTASTEAFF; CDR3 DNA: TGCAGTGCTAGTGCAATCGCGCTTACAGCGTCCACTGAAGCTTTCTTT
J gene: TRBJ2-7; clone size: .; V gene: TRBV11-2; D gene: TRBD2; CDR3 protein: CASSLDPSGSSYEQYF; CDR3 DNA: TGTGCCAGCAGCTTAGACCCTAGCGGGAGCTCCTACGAGCAGTACTTC
J gene: TRBJ2-3; clone size: .; V gene: TRBV11-2; D gene: TRBD2; CDR3 protein: CASSFVKGLAGESTDTQYF; CDR3 DNA: TGTGCCAGCAGCTTCGTAAAGGGACTAGCGGGAGAGAGCACAGATACGCAGTATTTT
J gene: TRBJ1-2; clone size: .; V gene: TRBV19; D gene: TRBD1; CDR3 protein: CASTPGTGVLYGYTF; CDR3 DNA: TGTGCCAGTACTCCCGGGACAGGGGTCCTCTATGGCTACACCTTC
J gene: TRBJ1-6; clone size: few; V gene: TRBV10-3; D gene: TRBD1; CDR3 protein: CAISETRQGTSYNSPLHF; CDR3 DNA: TGTGCCATCAGTGAGACCCGACAGGGAACCTCCTATAATTCACCCCTCCACTTT
J gene: TRBJ1-2; clone size: .; V gene: TRBV5-8; D gene: .; CDR3 protein: CASSLGGEVPGYTF; CDR3 DNA: TGTGCCAGCAGCTTGGGAGGAGAGGTACCCGGCTACACCTTC
J gene: TRBJ1-1; clone size: .; V gene: TRBV20-1; D gene: .; CDR3 protein: CSARTGEAFF; CDR3 DNA: TGCAGTGCTAGGACGGGTGAAGCTTTCTTT
J gene: TRBJ2-7; clone size: .; V gene: TRBV27; D gene: .; CDR3 protein: CASSLWETDEQYF; CDR3 DNA: TGTGCCAGCAGTTTATGGGAGACGGACGAGCAGTACTTC
J gene: TRBJ2-5; clone size: .; V gene: TRBV4-2; D gene: TRBD1; CDR3 protein: CASSHRDRGREETQYF; CDR3 DNA: TGTGCCAGCAGCCACCGGGACAGGGGACGAGAAGAGACCCAGTACTTC
J gene: TRBJ2-1; clone size: .; V gene: TRBV21-1; D gene: .; CDR3 protein: CASTSDRASRNEQFF; CDR3 DNA: TGTGCCAGCACCTCCGACAGGGCCTCTCGGAATGAGCAGTTCTTC
J gene: TRBJ2-3; clone size: .; V gene: TRBV23-1; D gene: .; CDR3 protein: CASSQSSREGTDTQYF; CDR3 DNA: TGCGCCAGCAGTCAATCTTCCAGGGAAGGCACAGATACGCAGTATTTT
J gene: TRBJ1-2; clone size: .; V gene: TRBV11-2; D gene: .; CDR3 protein: CASSFHVNYGYTF; CDR3 DNA: TGTGCCAGCAGTTTTCATGTTAACTATGGCTACACCTTC
J gene: TRBJ2-2; clone size: .; V gene: TRBV9; D gene: .; CDR3 protein: CASTSGGGNTGELFF; CDR3 DNA: TGTGCCAGCACTTCCGGGGGCGGAAACACCGGGGAGCTGTTTTTT
J gene: TRBJ1-5; clone size: .; V gene: TRBV7-9; D gene: TRBD1; CDR3 protein: CASSRDRVGNQPQHF; CDR3 DNA: TGTGCCAGCAGCAGGGACAGGGTAGGCAATCAGCCCCAGCATTTT
J gene: TRBJ1-1; clone size: .; V gene: TRBV5-1; D gene: TRBD1; CDR3 protein: CASSSTGTGSLAFF; CDR3 DNA: TGCGCCAGCAGCTCAACCGGGACAGGGAGTCTAGCTTTCTTT